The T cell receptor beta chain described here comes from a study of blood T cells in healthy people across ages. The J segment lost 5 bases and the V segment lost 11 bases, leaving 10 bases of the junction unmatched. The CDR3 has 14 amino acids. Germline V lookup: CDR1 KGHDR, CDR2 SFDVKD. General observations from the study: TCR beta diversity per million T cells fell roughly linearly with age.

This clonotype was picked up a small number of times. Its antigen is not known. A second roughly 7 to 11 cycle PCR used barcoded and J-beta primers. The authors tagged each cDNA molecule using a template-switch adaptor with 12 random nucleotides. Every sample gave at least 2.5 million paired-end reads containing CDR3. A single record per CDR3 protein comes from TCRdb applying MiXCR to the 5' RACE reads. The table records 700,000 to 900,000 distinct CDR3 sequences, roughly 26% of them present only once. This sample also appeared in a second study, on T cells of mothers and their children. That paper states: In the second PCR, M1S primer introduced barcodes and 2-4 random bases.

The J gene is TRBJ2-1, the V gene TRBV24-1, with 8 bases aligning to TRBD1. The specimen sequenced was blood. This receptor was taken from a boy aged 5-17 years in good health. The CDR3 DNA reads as TGTGCCATCTCGGACAGGGACAAGGACAATGAGCAGTTCTTC. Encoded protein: CAISDRDKDNEQFF.